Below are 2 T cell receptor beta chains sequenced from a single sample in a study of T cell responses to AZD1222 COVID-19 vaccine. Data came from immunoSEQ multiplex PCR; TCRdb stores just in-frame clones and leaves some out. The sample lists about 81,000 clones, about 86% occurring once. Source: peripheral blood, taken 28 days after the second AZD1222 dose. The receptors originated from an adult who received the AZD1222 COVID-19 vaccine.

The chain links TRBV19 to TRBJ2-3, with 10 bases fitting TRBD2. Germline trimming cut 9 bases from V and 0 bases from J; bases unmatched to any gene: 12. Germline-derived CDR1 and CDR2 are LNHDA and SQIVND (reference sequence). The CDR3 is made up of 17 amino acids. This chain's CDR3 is CASHPVAGGSSTDTQYF. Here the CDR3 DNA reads TGTGCCAGCCACCCAGTAGCGGGGGGCTCTAGCACAGATACGCAGTATTTT.

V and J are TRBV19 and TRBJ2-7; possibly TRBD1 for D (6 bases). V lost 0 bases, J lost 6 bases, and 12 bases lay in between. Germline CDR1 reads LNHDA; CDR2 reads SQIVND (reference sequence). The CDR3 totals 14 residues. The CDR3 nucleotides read TGTGCCAGTAGTATAGATCTGGGGGCTGGCGAGCAGTACTTC. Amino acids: CASSIDLGAGEQYF.